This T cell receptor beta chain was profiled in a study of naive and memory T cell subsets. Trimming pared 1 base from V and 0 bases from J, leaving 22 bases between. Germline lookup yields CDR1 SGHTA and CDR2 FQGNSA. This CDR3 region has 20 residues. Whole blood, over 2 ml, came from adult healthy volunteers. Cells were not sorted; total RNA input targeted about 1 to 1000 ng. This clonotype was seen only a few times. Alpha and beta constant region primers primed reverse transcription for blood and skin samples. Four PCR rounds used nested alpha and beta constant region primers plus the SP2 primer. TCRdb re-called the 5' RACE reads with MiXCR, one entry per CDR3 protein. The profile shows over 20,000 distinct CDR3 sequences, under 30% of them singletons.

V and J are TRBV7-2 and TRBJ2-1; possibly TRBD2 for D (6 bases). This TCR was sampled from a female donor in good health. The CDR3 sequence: CASSLVAGRGPESSYNEQFF. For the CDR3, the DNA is TGTGCCAGCAGCTTAGTCGCGGGACGTGGCCCCGAAAGCTCCTACAATGAGCAGTTCTTC.